This T cell receptor beta chain was observed in a study of blood T cells in healthy people across ages. Whole-study findings and limits: With unsorted PBMCs, a conclusive comparison of naive versus antigen-experienced cells was not possible. Whereas aged donors had fewer naive CD4+ cells, long-lived donors had more of them and higher diversity.

A single count supports this clonotype. Its specificity is not known. Per sample, no less than 5 micrograms of total RNA were extracted. Together with a sample-barcoded 5' primer, a J-beta primer mix was included in a second PCR lasting roughly 6 to 12 cycles. The study obtained at least 2.5 million CDR3-containing paired-end reads from every sample. TCRdb re-called the 5' RACE reads with MiXCR, one entry per CDR3 protein. The sample has more than 700,000 distinct CDR3 sequences; less than 70% are singletons. This CDR3 contains 15 residues. In germline, CDR1 is SGHRS, CDR2 YFSETQ. V lost 3 bases and J 4 bases, leaving 11 bases between the germline ends.

This chain uses TRBV5-1 with TRBJ2-6; unclear D gene. The sample taken for sequencing was blood. This TCR derives from a man of 80 years or more in good health. Here the CDR3 reads CASSYDGPGANVLTF. The CDR3 nucleotides read TGCGCCAGCAGCTATGACGGCCCGGGGGCCAACGTCCTGACTTTC. The entire variable domain, with the rest obtained from reference TRBV5-1 and TRBJ2-6, is as follows: KAGVTQTPRYLIKTRGQQVTLSCSPISGHRSVSWYQQTPGQGLQFLFEYFSETQRNKGNFPGRFSGRQFSNSRSEMNVSTLELGDSALYLCASSYDGPGANVLTFGAGSRLTVL.